Following are 10 T cell receptor beta chains from one sample sequenced in a study of blood T cell repertoires in COVID-19. The method was immunoSEQ multiplex PCR; TCRdb's version includes in-frame clones alone and lacks a portion of them. Of about 73,000 clones detected, approximately 89% appear once; the ten largest clones hold about 10%. The sequencing input was peripheral blood. The receptors shown here come from a man of 80 years or more with acute or convalescent COVID-19.

V and J are TRBV20-1 and TRBJ1-2; D remains ambiguous. The CDR3 consists of 11 residues. The germline V gene has CDR1 DFQATT and CDR2 SNEGSKA (reference sequence). V dropped 4 bases and J dropped 5 bases, with 8 bases sitting between them. CDR3 sequence (DNA): TGCAGTGCTACTGACCGGTATGGCTACACCTTC. Translated, it gives CSATDRYGYTF.

The V and J genes are TRBV11-3 and TRBJ2-2, with D perhaps matching TRBD2 (5 bases). The ends were cut back, 5 bases at V and 4 bases at J, with 14 bases in the middle. The CDR3 has 15 residues. Germline-derived CDR1 and CDR2 are SGHNT and YENEEA. For the CDR3, the DNA is TGTGCCAGCAGCCCCTCTCGAGCGGCCACCGGGGAGCTGTTTTTT. It specifies CASSPSRAATGELFF.

The chain links TRBV7-2 to TRBJ2-7; 8 bases align to TRBD2. The germline V gene has CDR1 SGHTA and CDR2 FQGNSA. Trimming cost V 4 bases and J 6 bases; bases outside gene matches: 11. The CDR3 contains 15 residues. The CDR3 DNA sequence: TGTGCCAGCAGCTCTCTTAAGCGGGAGAAGGTCGAGCAGTACTTC. Protein: CASSSLKREKVEQYF.

The CDR3 DNA reads as TGTGCCACCAAATCAGGACTGCGCAAAAACATTCAGTACTTC. It specifies CATKSGLRKNIQYF. V and J are TRBV6-4 and TRBJ2-4, with D perhaps TRBD2 (5 bases). Per the germline V gene, CDR1 is MRHNA and CDR2 is SNTAGT. This CDR3 has 14 residues. Trimming took off 10 bases at V and 3 bases at J, with 16 bases between the two ends.

The V gene is TRBV20-1, the J gene TRBJ1-2; the match to TRBD1 covers 7 bases. Unmatched junction bases numbered 2, after V lost 3 bases and J lost 4 bases. CDR3 length equals 12 residues. CDR1 and CDR2 from the germline V gene are DFQATT and SNEGSKA (reference sequence). CDR3 in amino acids: CSASNRGYGYTF. CDR3 DNA: TGCAGTGCTAGTAACAGGGGCTATGGCTACACCTTC.

The genes are TRBV7-8 and TRBJ2-4, with 8 bases identical to TRBD2. The germline CDR1 and CDR2 sequences are SGHVS and FQNEAQ. V lost 5 bases, J lost 5 bases, and 14 bases stayed unmatched. The CDR3 is 17 residues long. CDR3: CASSPRGGRGRQNIQYF. CDR3 DNA sequence: TGTGCCAGCAGCCCTCGGGGGGGCCGGGGGAGGCAAAACATTCAGTACTTC.

The genes are TRBV12-5 and TRBJ2-7; the D gene is possibly TRBD1 (6 bases). V was clipped by 4 bases and J by 0 bases, with 7 bases between them. Germline V gene lookup returns CDR1 LGHNT and CDR2 FRNRAP. The CDR3 covers 13 residues. This CDR3 reads CASGWDTSYEQYF. The CDR3 DNA reads TGTGCTAGTGGTTGGGACACCTCCTACGAGCAGTACTTC.

This chain uses TRBV10-3 with TRBJ1-6; 10 nucleotides agree with TRBD1. The CDR3 consists of 14 residues. The junction had 2 bases not matched to a gene; V was cut back by 5 bases and J by 7 bases. The germline V gene encodes CDR1 ENHRY and CDR2 SYGVKD. The CDR3 DNA follows: TGTGCCATCAGTATGACAGGGGGCAATTCACCCCTCCACTTT. This codes for CAISMTGGNSPLHF.

The genes are TRBV18 and TRBJ2-2, with 7 bases aligning to TRBD1. V gave up 6 bases and J gave up 2 bases; unmatched junction bases: 12. Germline CDR1 KGHSH, CDR2 LQKENI. The CDR3 contains 17 residues. DNA for the CDR3: TGTGCCAGCTCCCCCATTCGAGCAGGGGGAAACACCGGGGAGCTGTTTTTT. Translation: CASSPIRAGGNTGELFF. The whole variable domain, remainder taken from reference TRBV18 and TRBJ2-2, is NAGVMQNPRHLVRRRGQEARLRCSPMKGHSHVYWYRQLPEEGLKFMVYLQKENIIDESGMPKERFSAEFPKEGPSILRIQQVVRGDSAAYFCASSPIRAGGNTGELFFGEGSRLTVL.

V and J are TRBV5-1 and TRBJ1-1; maybe TRBD1 (5 bases). CDR1 and CDR2 from the germline V gene are SGHRS and YFSETQ. The ends were cut back, 0 bases at V and 0 bases at J, with 6 bases in the middle. The CDR3 runs to 14 residues. DNA for the CDR3: TGCGCCAGCAGCTTGGGACAGATGAACACTGAAGCTTTCTTT. This gives the protein CASSLGQMNTEAFF.